The entry below gives a single T cell receptor (beta chain) sequence along with its context. Its antigen is not identified. Germline values: CDR1 SGHVS, CDR2 FQNEAQ. The CDR3 loop spans 15 amino acids. The data were obtained in a study of monozygotic twins with inflammatory bowel disease. Whole-study findings and limits: A single strong clonotype or signal linked to IBD was not supported.

TCRdb re-called the 5' RACE reads and catalogs CDR3 proteins one per entry, DNA excluded. The table lists approximately 120,000 distinct CDR3 sequences. The clonotype comes from a human donor with ulcerative colitis or Crohn's disease, or a healthy co-twin of an affected twin (not recorded which). The chain is built from TRBV7-8 and TRBJ1-2; the TCRdb D gene call, TRBD1, has no DNA to confirm it. Specimen: blood. The CDR3 loop is CASSEGQGGDYGYTF.